This TCR beta chain was recovered during a study of T-cell reconstitution after alpha-beta-depleted transplantation in children. Unique molecular identifiers were incorporated during preparation of the TCRbeta library. TCRdb processed the PCR reads anew with MiXCR; each CDR3 protein has one entry. The data hold 60,000 to 80,000 distinct CDR3 sequences, with 7% to 8% observed a single time. The V end lost 0 bases, the J end lost 2 bases, and 9 bases lay between the germline ends. Germline V gene data show CDR1 as SGDLS and CDR2 as YYNGEE. CDR3 length: 14 amino acids. At least ten counts were recorded for this clonotype.

The clonotype originates from a human donor who donated a stem cell graft to a child with acute lymphoblastic leukemia. The V gene is TRBV9, the J gene TRBJ2-7; D is uncertain. The sequencing used PBMCs from the stem cell graft donor, collected from the stem cell graft. CDR3 sequence (DNA): TGTGCCAGCAGCGTAGACAGCCAAACCTACGAGCAGTACTTC. This codes for CASSVDSQTYEQYF.